A selection of T cell receptor beta chains follows, all from one sample in a study of T cell repertoires in cytomegalovirus infection. These receptors are not linked to any known antigen. MiXCR, applied by TCRdb to the reads, yields one record per CDR3 protein. The data show about 280,000 distinct CDR3 sequences, less than 25% seen once. Source: cultured PBMCs, taken from culture after CMV antigen stimulation. Source of these receptors: a human donor in good health (CMV status not recorded). Some clones in this sample may be carry-over from other donors' samples. CDR3s leave out the opening cysteine and the closing phenylalanine or tryptophan. D genes are given only for firm matches. Not all rows give a size; the values are once, few, many and, for expanded clones, a class.

.,TRBD1,TRBV24-1,TRBJ1-2,ATSDHGTADPYGYT
few,.,TRBV7-9,TRBJ2-5,ASSLDWSPRETQY
.,.,TRBV2,TRBJ2-2,ASSESPGIGELF
.,TRBD2,TRBV20-1,TRBJ2-3,SAGASGRTDTQY
.,TRBD2,TRBV19,TRBJ2-1,ASSGSSGISYNEQF
.,.,TRBV12-3/TRBV12-4,TRBJ2-5,ASTSWALQETQY
many,.,TRBV2,TRBJ1-6,ASSVSSPGAGSPLH
few,.,TRBV2,TRBJ1-4,ASSETPTLI
many,TRBD1,TRBV6-5,TRBJ1-6,ASRPQGSTLH
.,TRBD2,TRBV19,TRBJ2-6,ASTSSGRKGGANVLT
many,TRBD2,TRBV7-2,TRBJ2-7,ASSLIGRINEQY
.,.,TRBV4-1,TRBJ1-4,ASSQVKPYRANGKLF
few,.,TRBV19,TRBJ2-1,ASRSFWLNNEQF
many,.,TRBV12-3/TRBV12-4,TRBJ1-3,ASSHPVTGNTIY
once,TRBD2,TRBV5-1,TRBJ2-1,ASSLGGLASNEQF
.,.,TRBV10-3,TRBJ2-2,AIRDSGAKNTGELF
.,.,TRBV4-1,TRBJ2-7,ASSQSVKGSSYEQY
.,.,TRBV10-1,TRBJ1-1,ASSESIGHHTEAF
.,TRBD2,TRBV7-9,TRBJ2-7,ASSGTSGRYEQY
many,.,TRBV7-2,TRBJ1-6,ASSLYSSSPLH
.,.,TRBV2,TRBJ2-7,ASSGERAPYEQY
many,TRBD1,TRBV7-2,TRBJ1-2,ASSFLRGTGNGYT
.,.,TRBV20-1,TRBJ2-1,SASGDYNEQF
many,TRBD1,TRBV12-5,TRBJ1-1,ASGLGQGIGNTEAF
few,.,TRBV20-1,TRBJ2-5,SVKPGLIQETQY
few,.,TRBV12-3/TRBV12-4,TRBJ2-1,ASTPGVVQRNEQF
once,TRBD2,TRBV24-1,TRBJ2-2,ATSRASGAHTGELF
few,.,TRBV2,TRBJ2-4,ASTQTGAKNIQY
.,TRBD2,TRBV18,TRBJ2-7,ASSPVAGAIYEQY
few,.,TRBV6-1,TRBJ2-1,ASGLIAVTRNEQF
.,.,TRBV19,TRBJ1-1,ASSKGDVAEAF
few,TRBD1,TRBV19,TRBJ1-5,ASSIGTGGQPQH
.,TRBD2,TRBV6-8,TRBJ2-3,ASSLRGAGINTQY
few,TRBD2,TRBV20-1,TRBJ2-3,SANTSGPTDTQY
few,TRBD2,TRBV2,TRBJ2-3,ASGRTSGTDTQY
few,TRBD1,TRBV20-1,TRBJ2-2,SARSGTGTTGELF
.,.,TRBV20-1,TRBJ2-3,SARDYPSTDTQY
.,.,TRBV5-1,TRBJ2-3,ASSLRGLPTDTQY
few,.,TRBV11-2,TRBJ1-1,ASSLSRGSNTEAF